The 21 T cell receptor beta chains presented below share a single source sample, sequenced in a study of T cell responses to AZD1222 COVID-19 vaccine. The repertoire was sequenced with immunoSEQ multiplex PCR; TCRdb's copy has only in-frame clones and lacks some. The data show about 86,000 clones, roughly 90% seen once. This sample comprised peripheral blood, obtained 28 days after the second AZD1222 dose. All receptors come from an adult who received the AZD1222 COVID-19 vaccine.

This clone has just a few counts. V gene TRBV7-6 combines with J gene TRBJ2-7; D perhaps matches TRBD1 (5 bases). The V gene lost 5 bases and the J gene lost 6 bases, with 23 bases spanning the gap. The CDR3 totals 16 residues. Germline CDR1 SGHVS, CDR2 FNYEAQ. The CDR3 here is CASSRSGAQGNGEQYV. The CDR3 coding sequence is TGTGCCAGCAGCCGAAGTGGCGCGCAGGGAAATGGCGAGCAGTACGTC.

The table lists this clone with a few counts. The chain joins TRBV7-9 to TRBJ1-2; perhaps TRBD1 as D (5 bases). This CDR3 comprises 12 residues. Germline-derived CDR1 and CDR2 are SEHNR and FQNEAQ (reference sequence). Trimming cost V 5 bases and J 14 bases, with 18 bases left between them. The CDR3 region is CASSQDSAWGTF. The CDR3 region has the DNA TGTGCCAGCAGCCAAGACAGCGCCTGGGGAACCTTC.

This clone has only a few counts. The chain joins TRBV6-4 to TRBJ2-5; 14 nucleotides agree with TRBD2. This CDR3 region has 15 residues. Germline CDR1 is MRHNA and CDR2 is SNTAGT. The V gene end was trimmed by 3 bases and the J gene end by 4 bases; junction bases not matched to a gene: 1. The CDR3 coding sequence is TGTGCCAGCAGTGAGACTAGCGGGGGGGCAGAGACCCAGTACTTC. As protein: CASSETSGGAETQYF.

The rearrangement links TRBV9 to TRBJ1-3; TRBD1 matches 9 bases. Germline-derived CDR1 and CDR2 are SGDLS and YYNGEE. Trimming at V came to 3 bases and at J to 0 bases, leaving 13 bases not matched to a gene. CDR3 length: 19 amino acids. CDR3 in DNA: TGTGCCAGCAGCGGGACAGGGGCATTCACCCAATTCTCTGGAAACACCATATATTTT. This encodes CASSGTGAFTQFSGNTIYF.

The chain couples TRBV3-1 (or the pseudogene TRBV3-2) to TRBJ1-3; 7 bases align to TRBD1. V lost 7 bases, J lost 16 bases, and 4 bases stayed unmatched. CDR1 and CDR2 (germline): LGHDT, YNNKEL (reference sequence). The length of the CDR3 is 9 residues. CDR3 amino acids: CASIGTVYF. Written as DNA, the CDR3 is TGTGCCAGCATCGGGACAGTTTATTTT.

The chain links TRBV20-1 to TRBJ1-1; no definite D call. Germline lookup yields CDR1 DFQATT and CDR2 SNEGSKA (reference sequence). With 3 bases removed from V and 5 bases from J, the gap between germline ends came to 10 bases. The CDR3 consists of 12 residues. The CDR3 bases are TGCAGTGCTAGTTTGGGGAGGACTGAAGCTTTCTTT. Translating it yields CSASLGRTEAFF.

The chain links TRBV30 to TRBJ2-3; D is perhaps TRBD2 (5 bases). Deletions cut 1 base from V and 1 base from J, with 12 bases between. The CDR3 runs 15 residues. The V gene's germline CDR1 is GTSNPN and CDR2 SVGIG (reference sequence). The CDR3 sequence: CAWSALGPGTDTQYF. Here the CDR3 DNA reads TGTGCCTGGAGTGCACTAGGACCGGGCACAGATACGCAGTATTTT.

The chain carries TRBV5-6 and TRBJ2-1; 11 nucleotides agree with TRBD2. V lost 2 bases to trimming and J lost 5 bases; unmatched junction nucleotides: 12. CDR3 length: 18 residues. The germline V gene has CDR1 SGHDT and CDR2 YYEEEE. As DNA, the CDR3 is TGTGCCAGCAGCTTTGGTAGCGGGGGGGCTCTTAAAAACAATGAGCAGTTCTTC. Encoded protein: CASSFGSGGALKNNEQFF. The complete variable domain, with remaining parts taken from reference TRBV5-6 and TRBJ2-1, reads DAGVTQSPTHLIKTRGQQVTLRCSPKSGHDTVSWYQQALGQGPQFIFQYYEEEERQRGNFPDRFSGHQFPNYSSELNVNALLLGDSALYLCASSFGSGGALKNNEQFFGPGTRLTVL.

The chain combines TRBV7-2 with TRBJ2-1; tentative D call: TRBD2 (7 bases). The V gene lost 1 base and the J gene lost 4 bases, with 14 bases spanning the gap. This CDR3 spans 16 amino acids. Per germline, CDR1 SGHTA and CDR2 FQGNSA. The CDR3: CASSLEGGASYNEQFF. DNA of the CDR3: TGTGCCAGCAGCTTAGAAGGGGGGGCCTCGTACAATGAGCAGTTCTTC.

This clone has more than one count but fewer than ten. The chain joins TRBV6-1 to TRBJ1-2; D unclear. V was shortened by 2 bases and J by 5 bases, with 30 bases between the two germline ends. The CDR3 is made up of 20 amino acids. CDR1 is MNHNS, CDR2 SASEGT, per germline. The CDR3 DNA follows: TGTGCCAGCAGTGAACCGGAATTAGACTCGGATGCGGGAGGTTCGTATGGCTACACCTTC. Translated, it gives CASSEPELDSDAGGSYGYTF.

The V gene is TRBV4-1, the J gene TRBJ1-5; 7 bases are a match to TRBD1. Germline CDR1 is MGHRA and CDR2 is YSYEKL. With V trimmed by 1 base and J by 7 bases, 7 bases remained unmatched. The CDR3 sequence is 15 residues long. The CDR3 is CASSQVQGVEQPQHF. CDR3 coding DNA: TGCGCCAGCAGCCAAGTCCAGGGGGTAGAACAGCCCCAGCATTTT.

The rearrangement joins TRBV29-1 to TRBJ2-7; 7 nucleotides agree with TRBD1. V trimming: 6 bases; J trimming: 3 bases; junction bases outside the gene matches: 8. The CDR3 totals 13 residues. CDR1 SQVTM and CDR2 ANQGSEA come from the germline V gene. CDR3 in DNA: TGCAGCGTGGCAGACAGGGTTGGCTACGAGCAGTACGTC. It encodes CSVADRVGYEQYV.

The rearrangement links TRBV4-2 to TRBJ2-1; D possibly matches TRBD1 or TRBD2 (5 bases each). Germline CDR1 reads LGHNA; CDR2 reads YNFKEQ. This CDR3 has 17 amino acids. Deletions cut 0 bases from V and 0 bases from J, with 12 bases between. The CDR3 is CASSQDFHGASYNEQFF. In DNA form, the CDR3 reads TGTGCCAGCAGCCAAGATTTCCACGGGGCCTCCTACAATGAGCAGTTCTTC.

The chain's CDR3 is CASSPPYGQHEAFF. For the CDR3, the DNA is TGTGCCAGCAGCCCTCCCTATGGGCAGCATGAAGCTTTCTTT. The genes are TRBV9 and TRBJ1-1, with unresolved D. The germline V and J ends were trimmed by 4 bases and 7 bases, with 17 bases remaining between them. This CDR3 has 14 amino acids. CDR1 and CDR2 (germline): SGDLS, YYNGEE.

V is TRBV7-9 and J is TRBJ2-7, with no clear D. The CDR3 loop spans 13 amino acids. The ends were cut back, 4 bases at V and 5 bases at J, with 12 bases in the middle. Germline-derived CDR1 and CDR2 are SEHNR and FQNEAQ (reference sequence). CDR3 sequence reads: CASSSRSTHEQYV. The DNA for the CDR3 is TGTGCCAGCAGCTCTCGGTCAACCCACGAGCAGTACGTC.

The J gene is TRBJ2-1, the V gene TRBV27; D unclear. V was clipped by 6 bases and J by 3 bases, with 6 bases between them. Germline lookup yields CDR1 MNHEY and CDR2 SMNVEV (reference sequence). The CDR3 runs 12 residues. The CDR3 here is CASSSDYNEQFF. The CDR3, as DNA: TGTGCCAGCAGCTCTGACTACAATGAGCAGTTCTTC.

In its sample, this clone was seen once. The chain is built from TRBV29-1 and TRBJ2-1; D gene uncertain. Trimming removed 3 bases at V and 6 bases at J, with 9 bases between. Germline CDR1 and CDR2: SQVTM and ANQGSEA. This CDR3 region has 12 residues. The CDR3 loop is CSVDEGFNEQFF. The DNA for the CDR3 is TGCAGCGTTGATGAAGGTTTCAATGAGCAGTTCTTC.

The chain couples TRBV2 to TRBJ2-3; TRBD2 matches at 8 bases. The V gene's germline CDR1 is SNHLY and CDR2 FYNNEI. CDR3 length: 11 amino acids. Germline trimming cut 10 bases from V and 6 bases from J; bases unmatched to any gene: 3. Here the CDR3 DNA reads TGTGCCACCGCTAGCGGGGATACGCAGTATTTT. Encoded protein: CATASGDTQYF.

The chain links TRBV27 to TRBJ2-6; D call uncertain. Germline CDR1 is MNHEY and CDR2 is SMNVEV (reference sequence). The V end was cut by 0 bases, the J end by 2 bases, with 17 bases between. The CDR3 length is 19 residues. CDR3 sequence (DNA): TGTGCCAGCAGTTTATCTTTTCGGGTTGGGCTCCCTGGGGCCAACGTCCTGACTTTC. Its protein is CASSLSFRVGLPGANVLTF. Drawing the rest from reference TRBV27 and TRBJ2-6, the complete variable domain is EAQVTQNPRYLITVTGKKLTVTCSQNMNHEYMSWYRQDPGLGLRQIYYSMNVEVTDKGDVPEGYKVSRKEKRNFPLILESPSPNQTSLYFCASSLSFRVGLPGANVLTFGAGSRLTVL.

This chain uses TRBV30 with TRBJ2-7; D remains ambiguous. The CDR3 totals 15 residues. V was shortened by 0 bases and J by 4 bases, with 16 bases between the two germline ends. Germline values: CDR1 GTSNPN, CDR2 SVGIG (reference sequence). CDR3 residues: CAWSVAFDGSYEQYF. CDR3 nucleotide sequence: TGTGCCTGGAGTGTAGCTTTCGATGGGTCGTACGAGCAGTACTTC. The full variable domain, its missing parts supplied by reference TRBV30 and TRBJ2-7, is SQTIHQWPATLVQPVGSPLSLECTVEGTSNPNLYWYRQAAGRGLQLLFYSVGIGQISSEVPQNLSASRPQDRQFILSSKKLLLSDSGFYLCAWSVAFDGSYEQYFGPGTRLTVT.

This chain connects TRBV5-4 to TRBJ2-2, with 11 nucleotides matching TRBD2. Germline V gene data show CDR1 as SGHNT and CDR2 as YYREEE (reference sequence). V lost 5 bases and J lost 7; bases outside the gene matches: 10. The CDR3 is 16 amino acids. DNA for the CDR3: TGTGCCAGCAGAAATCTAGCGGGGGGACCGAGCGGGGAGCTGTTTTTT. This gives the protein CASRNLAGGPSGELFF.